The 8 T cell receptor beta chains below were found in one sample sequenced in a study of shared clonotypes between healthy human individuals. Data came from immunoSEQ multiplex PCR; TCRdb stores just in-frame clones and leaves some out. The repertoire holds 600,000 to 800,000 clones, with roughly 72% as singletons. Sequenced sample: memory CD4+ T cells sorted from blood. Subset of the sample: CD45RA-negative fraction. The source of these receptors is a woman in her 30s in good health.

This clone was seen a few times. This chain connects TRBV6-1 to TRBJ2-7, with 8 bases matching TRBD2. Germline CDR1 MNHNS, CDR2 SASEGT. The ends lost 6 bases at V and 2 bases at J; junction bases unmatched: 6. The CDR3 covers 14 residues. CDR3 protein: CASRPGGEAYEQYF. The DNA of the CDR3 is TGTGCCAGCAGGCCCGGGGGGGAGGCCTACGAGCAGTACTTC.

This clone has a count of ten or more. The CDR3 DNA sequence: TGTGCCAGCAGTGACAGGACAGGGCTTCAGCCCCAGCATTTT. This codes for CASSDRTGLQPQHF. This chain connects TRBV6-1 to TRBJ1-5; 8 positions agree with TRBD1. This CDR3 comprises 14 residues. Looked up from germline, CDR1 is MNHNS and CDR2 is SASEGT. Trimming cost V 3 bases and J 6 bases; bases outside gene matches: 4.

The CDR3 protein is CASSRGSYNEQFF. CDR3 DNA sequence: TGTGCCAGCAGCAGGGGATCCTACAATGAGCAGTTCTTC. The J gene is TRBJ2-1, the V gene TRBV9; D is possibly TRBD1 (5 bases). Per the germline V gene, CDR1 is SGDLS and CDR2 is YYNGEE. The CDR3 extends over 13 amino acids. V shed 4 bases and J shed 1 base, with 6 bases lying between them.

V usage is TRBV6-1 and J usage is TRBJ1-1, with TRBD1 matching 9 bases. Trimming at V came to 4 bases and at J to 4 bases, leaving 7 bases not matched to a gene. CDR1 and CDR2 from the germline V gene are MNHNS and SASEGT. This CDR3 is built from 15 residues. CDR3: CASSALGQGATEAFF. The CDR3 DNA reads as TGTGCCAGCAGTGCGCTGGGACAGGGAGCCACTGAAGCTTTCTTT.

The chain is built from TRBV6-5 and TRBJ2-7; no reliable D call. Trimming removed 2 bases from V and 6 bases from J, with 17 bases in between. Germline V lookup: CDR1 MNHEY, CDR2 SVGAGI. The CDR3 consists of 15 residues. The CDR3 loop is CASSYQFSSGFEQYF. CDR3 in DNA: TGTGCCAGCAGTTACCAATTCAGTTCCGGGTTCGAGCAGTACTTC.

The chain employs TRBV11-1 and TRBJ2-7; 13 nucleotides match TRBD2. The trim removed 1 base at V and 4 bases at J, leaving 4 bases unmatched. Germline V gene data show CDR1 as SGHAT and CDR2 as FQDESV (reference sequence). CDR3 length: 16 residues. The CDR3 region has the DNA TGTGCCAGCAGCTTAGGGACTAGCGGGAGCTCTTACGAGCAGTACTTC. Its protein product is CASSLGTSGSSYEQYF.

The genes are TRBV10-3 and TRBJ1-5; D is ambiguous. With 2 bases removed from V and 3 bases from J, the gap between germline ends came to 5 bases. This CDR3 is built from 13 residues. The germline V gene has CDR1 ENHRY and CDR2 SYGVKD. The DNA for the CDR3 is TGTGCCATCAGTGAGCAGGACAATCAGCCCCAGCATTTT. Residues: CAISEQDNQPQHF.

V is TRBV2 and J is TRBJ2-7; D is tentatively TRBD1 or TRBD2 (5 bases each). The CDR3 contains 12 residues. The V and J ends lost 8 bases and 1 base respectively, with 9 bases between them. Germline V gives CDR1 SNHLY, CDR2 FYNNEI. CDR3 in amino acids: CASWDVSYEQYF. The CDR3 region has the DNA TGTGCCAGCTGGGACGTATCCTACGAGCAGTACTTC.